One sample yielded the 29 T cell receptor beta chains listed below, sequenced in a study of blood T cell repertoires in COVID-19. TCRdb's copy holds only in-frame clones and misses some; the assay was immunoSEQ multiplex PCR. The table includes 35,000 to 45,000 clones, 85% detected once. Material: peripheral blood. Source of these receptors: a middle-aged man with active COVID-19.

The rearrangement links TRBV5-1 to TRBJ1-5; a weak D match, TRBD1 (6 bases). Trimming left V 4 bases short and J 7 bases short, with 12 bases between. The germline V gene has CDR1 SGHRS and CDR2 YFSETQ. This CDR3 is 13 amino acids long. DNA for the CDR3: TGCGCCAGCAGCCTCGGACAGAGCCAGCCCCAGCATTTT. Encoded protein: CASSLGQSQPQHF.

This chain uses TRBV7-9 with TRBJ2-7; 7 nucleotides line up with TRBD2. The CDR3 is 15 amino acids. V lost 5 bases, J lost 1 base, and 8 bases stayed unmatched. Germline CDR1 SEHNR, CDR2 FQNEAQ (reference sequence). The CDR3 DNA reads TGTGCCAGCAGCAAAGACGGGGGAGGGTCCTACGAGCAGTACTTC. Amino acid sequence: CASSKDGGGSYEQYF.

The chain joins TRBV27 to TRBJ2-3, with D tentatively TRBD2 (5 bases). The germline V and J ends were trimmed by 6 bases and 4 bases, with 8 bases remaining between them. In germline, CDR1 is MNHEY, CDR2 SMNVEV (reference sequence). The CDR3 consists of 12 residues. In DNA, the CDR3 is TGTGCCAGCAGCCCCGGGGCAGATACGCAGTATTTT. Its protein is CASSPGADTQYF.

The chain links TRBV4-2 to TRBJ2-6, with a tentative D call TRBD1 (5 bases). Per germline, CDR1 LGHNA and CDR2 YNFKEQ. V lost 4 bases, J lost 2 bases, and 9 bases lay in between. The length of the CDR3 is 15 residues. The CDR3, as DNA: TGTGCCAGCAGCCCGCCAGGGACTGGGGCCAACGTCCTGACTTTC. Translated: CASSPPGTGANVLTF.

The V and J genes are TRBV19 and TRBJ2-1; the match to TRBD1 covers 10 bases. The V segment lost 0 bases and the J segment 4 bases; nucleotides outside the gene matches: 9. Germline-derived CDR1 and CDR2 are LNHDA and SQIVND (reference sequence). The CDR3 consists of 18 residues. In DNA, the CDR3 is TGTGCCAGTAGTATAGATGGGGGACAGGGGTGGCGGTACAATGAGCAGTTCTTC. Its protein product is CASSIDGGQGWRYNEQFF.

The rearrangement uses TRBV15 and TRBJ2-7, with 10 bases aligning to TRBD2. The CDR3 runs 17 residues. Germline V gives CDR1 LNHNV, CDR2 YYDKDF (reference sequence). After removal of 2 bases from V and 5 bases from J, the junction contained 12 bases not matched to a gene. The CDR3 loop is CATSRRGLAGVANEQYF. The CDR3 region has the DNA TGTGCCACCAGCAGAAGGGGCCTAGCGGGAGTCGCTAACGAGCAGTACTTC.

This sequence joins TRBV5-1 and TRBJ1-1; the D is unclear. CDR1 and CDR2 from the germline V gene are SGHRS and YFSETQ. The CDR3 sequence is 14 residues long. V shed 4 bases and J shed 4 bases, with 14 bases lying between them. The CDR3 spells CASSPRTGSTEAFF. The CDR3 DNA reads TGCGCCAGCAGCCCCCGAACGGGGTCCACTGAAGCTTTCTTT.

The rearrangement links TRBV6-1 to TRBJ1-2; TRBD1 matches 10 bases. In germline, CDR1 is MNHNS, CDR2 SASEGT. The CDR3 has 15 residues. Trimming cost V 0 bases and J 7 bases; bases outside gene matches: 5. The CDR3 DNA sequence: TGTGCCAGCAGTGAAGCTCGGACAGGGGGTAGTGGCTACACCTTC. Its protein is CASSEARTGGSGYTF.

The chain uses TRBV9 and TRBJ2-5, with D perhaps matching TRBD1 (6 bases). CDR3 length: 13 amino acids. Germline loops: CDR1 SGDLS, CDR2 YYNGEE. Trimming pared 3 bases from V and 5 bases from J, leaving 11 bases between. The CDR3 nucleotides are TGTGCCAGCAGCGCCGAGGGGGTGGAGACCCAGTACTTC. Protein: CASSAEGVETQYF.

This clone was detected only a few times. The chain joins TRBV7-2 to TRBJ2-7; 7 bases line up with TRBD2. This CDR3 region has 14 residues. J lost 2 bases, V lost 5 bases, and 6 bases had no gene match. Germline V gene data show CDR1 as SGHTA and CDR2 as FQGNSA. The CDR3, as DNA: TGTGCCAGCAGCCTCATGCTAGCGGCCTACGAGCAGTACTTC. Translation: CASSLMLAAYEQYF.

The rearrangement joins TRBV7-9 to TRBJ2-1, with 9 bases lining up with TRBD2. With V trimmed by 2 bases and J by 4 bases, 15 bases remained unmatched. The CDR3 has 19 amino acids. Looked up from germline, CDR1 is SEHNR and CDR2 is FQNEAQ (reference sequence). CDR3 protein: CASSLYPSGPAGGYNEQFF. DNA of the CDR3: TGTGCCAGCAGCTTATACCCCTCTGGGCCAGCGGGAGGTTACAATGAGCAGTTCTTC.

This clone has just one count. This chain links TRBV27 with TRBJ1-1, with a weak D call TRBD1 (6 bases). The ends were cut back, 2 bases at V and 1 base at J, with 8 bases in the middle. CDR1 is MNHEY, CDR2 SMNVEV, per germline (reference sequence). CDR3 size: 14 residues. The CDR3 loop reads CASSLARGNTEAFF. The CDR3, as DNA: TGTGCCAGCAGTTTAGCCAGGGGGAACACTGAAGCTTTCTTT.

V is TRBV7-2 and J is TRBJ1-5; the match to TRBD1 covers 8 bases. The length of the CDR3 is 13 residues. Germline CDR1 reads SGHTA; CDR2 reads FQGNSA. Trimming cost V 7 bases and J 5 bases; bases outside gene matches: 4. The DNA for the CDR3 is TGTGCCAGCAACCAGGGGGCGCATCAGCCCCAGCATTTT. Translating it yields CASNQGAHQPQHF.

About this clone: An end of the junction differs from the germline gene, which may be a read error. The chain joins TRBV12-3 or TRBV12-4 to TRBJ1-2, with D hard to call. The length of the CDR3 is 10 residues. The CDR3 sequence is CASSGLTVEF. DNA of the CDR3: TGTGCCAGCAGCGGACTGACTGTGGAATTC.

The chain links TRBV4-1 to TRBJ2-1; 11 bases are shared with TRBD1. The CDR3 has 16 residues. V gave up 0 bases and J gave up 7 bases; unmatched junction bases: 5. CDR1 and CDR2 from the germline V gene are MGHRA and YSYEKL. In DNA form, the CDR3 reads TGCGCCAGCAGCCAAGAACTAGGACAGGGGGCTAATGAGCAGTTCTTC. Its protein product is CASSQELGQGANEQFF.

The chain has TRBV5-4 and TRBJ1-4, with 10 bases lining up with TRBD1. Germline CDR1 reads SGHNT; CDR2 reads YYREEE (reference sequence). The CDR3 extends over 13 amino acids. Unmatched junction bases numbered 4, after V lost 7 bases and J lost 7 bases. CDR3 nucleotides: TGTGCCAGCCGGCGGGACAGGGGTGAAAAACTGTTTTTT. This encodes CASRRDRGEKLFF.

The chain uses TRBV6-5 and TRBJ2-1; D is possibly TRBD1 (6 bases). Per germline, CDR1 MNHEY and CDR2 SVGAGI. CDR3 length: 14 residues. Trimming cost V 6 bases and J 9 bases, with 18 bases left between them. Written as DNA, the CDR3 is TGTGCCAGCAGCATCACTACAGGGAACGGTGAGCAGTTCTTC. Its translation is CASSITTGNGEQFF.

This chain joins TRBV12-5 and TRBJ2-7, with 8 positions matching TRBD2. The junction had 7 bases not matched to a gene; V was cut back by 7 bases and J by 2 bases. Germline V gives CDR1 LGHNT, CDR2 FRNRAP. The CDR3 runs to 14 residues. CDR3 sequence: CASVPGGGAYEQYF. DNA for the CDR3: TGTGCTAGTGTCCCGGGAGGGGGGGCCTACGAGCAGTACTTC.

The chain has TRBV5-4 and TRBJ1-2; D gene ambiguous. The CDR3 has 14 amino acids. Germline V gene sequence: CDR1 SGHNT, CDR2 YYREEE (reference sequence). V was clipped by 1 base and J by 4 bases, with 11 bases between them. The CDR3 loop is CASSLQKQFYGYTF. As DNA, the CDR3 is TGTGCCAGCAGCTTGCAGAAACAGTTCTATGGCTACACCTTC.

V is TRBV7-3 and J is TRBJ2-1, with 9 bases fitting TRBD2. Trimming removed 3 bases from V and 10 bases from J; junction bases left unmatched: 10. The CDR3 has 15 residues. Germline V lookup: CDR1 SGHTA, CDR2 FQGTGA. The CDR3 loop reads CASSFLGSGSGEQFF. Here the CDR3 DNA reads TGTGCCAGCAGCTTCCTGGGTAGCGGGAGCGGGGAGCAGTTCTTC.

The rearrangement links TRBV2 to TRBJ2-7; 8 nucleotides align to TRBD1. Trimming removed 7 bases from V and 3 bases from J; junction bases left unmatched: 11. Germline V gene lookup returns CDR1 SNHLY and CDR2 FYNNEI. The CDR3 totals 15 residues. CDR3 sequence (DNA): TGTGCCAGCACCGGTCTACAGGGGGAGAGCTACGAGCAGTACTTC. Its protein is CASTGLQGESYEQYF.

The V gene is TRBV18, the J gene TRBJ2-4; 11 bases are a match to TRBD2. CDR3 length: 17 amino acids. V was pared by 3 bases and J by 3 bases, with 7 bases of the junction left unmatched. CDR1 is KGHSH and CDR2 is LQKENI in the germline V gene. The CDR3, as DNA: TGTGCCAGCTCACCCGGTAGCGGGAGGGCCGACAAAAACATTCAGTACTTC. Protein: CASSPGSGRADKNIQYF.

V gene TRBV7-9 combines with J gene TRBJ1-1; D is uncertain. Germline values: CDR1 SEHNR, CDR2 FQNEAQ (reference sequence). There are 14 residues in the CDR3. The V end lost 1 base, the J end lost 0 bases, and 6 bases lay between the germline ends. CDR3 coding DNA: TGTGCCAGCAGCTTAGGGGAGGTGAACACTGAAGCTTTCTTT. This encodes CASSLGEVNTEAFF.

The chain has TRBV19 and TRBJ1-1; 8 nucleotides agree with TRBD1. Germline lookup yields CDR1 LNHDA and CDR2 SQIVND (reference sequence). V lost 1 base to trimming and J lost 6 bases; unmatched junction nucleotides: 10. CDR3 length equals 16 residues. In nucleotides, the CDR3 is TGTGCCAGTAGTATAGCGGCCCACAGGGGGTTCTCTGAAGCTTTCTTT. Translating gives CASSIAAHRGFSEAFF.

The rearrangement uses TRBV9 and TRBJ2-1, with 10 bases identical to TRBD2. Trimming at V came to 3 bases and at J to 8 bases, leaving 11 bases not matched to a gene. There are 16 residues in the CDR3. Germline V gives CDR1 SGDLS, CDR2 YYNGEE. CDR3 nucleotide sequence: TGTGCCAGCAGCGACTCACCTAGCGGGAGTATCTATGAGCAGTTCTTC. It translates to CASSDSPSGSIYEQFF.

The chain couples TRBV13 to TRBJ2-7; 7 positions agree with TRBD2. The CDR3 extends over 13 amino acids. V shed 10 bases and J 2 bases; nucleotides not matched to a gene: 8. CDR1 is PRHDT and CDR2 is FYEKMQ in the germline V gene (reference sequence). The chain's CDR3 is CATIIAGAYEQYF. The CDR3 DNA reads as TGTGCCACCATTATCGCGGGGGCCTACGAGCAGTACTTC.

This clone showed up just once. The rearrangement uses TRBV4-2 and TRBJ2-7; 10 nucleotides line up with TRBD2. Germline CDR1 reads LGHNA; CDR2 reads YNFKEQ. CDR3 length equals 16 residues. V lost 2 bases to trimming and J lost 0 bases; unmatched junction nucleotides: 4. The CDR3, as DNA: TGTGCCAGCAGCCAATTGCCTAGCGGGAGCTCCTACGAGCAGTACTTC. This translates into CASSQLPSGSSYEQYF.

The chain combines TRBV7-6 with TRBJ2-3; 8 bases are a match to TRBD2. The CDR3 runs 18 residues. Per germline, CDR1 SGHVS and CDR2 FNYEAQ. J gave up 5 bases and V 0 bases, and 13 bases lay outside the gene matches. CDR3 amino acids: CASSLAFRTGRAQDTQYF. The DNA of the CDR3 is TGTGCCAGCAGCTTAGCTTTCAGGACCGGGAGGGCCCAAGATACGCAGTATTTT.

The chain employs TRBV5-4 and TRBJ2-1; 10 nucleotides align to TRBD2. The germline gives CDR1 SGHNT, CDR2 YYREEE (reference sequence). The CDR3 is 18 amino acids. V gave up 0 bases and J gave up 1 base; unmatched junction bases: 7. The CDR3, as DNA: TGTGCCAGCAGCTTGGGCGGCCCTAGCGGGAGTTCCTACAATGAGCAGTTCTTC. Translating gives CASSLGGPSGSSYNEQFF.